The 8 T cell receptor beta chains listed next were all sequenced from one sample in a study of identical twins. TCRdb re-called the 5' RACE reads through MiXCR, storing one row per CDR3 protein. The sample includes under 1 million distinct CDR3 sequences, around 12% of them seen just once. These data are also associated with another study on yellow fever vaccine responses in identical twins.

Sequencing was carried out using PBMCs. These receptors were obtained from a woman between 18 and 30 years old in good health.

The CDR3 bases are TGCGCCAGCAGCTTGAGGCCGGACAGCACAGATACGCAGTATTTT. Translated, it gives CASSLRPDSTDTQYF. The rearrangement links TRBV5-1 to TRBJ2-3, with D uncertain. Germline V gene sequence: CDR1 SGHRS, CDR2 YFSETQ. V shed 1 base and J shed 0 bases, with 9 bases lying between them. The CDR3 is 15 amino acids. The full variable domain, with the rest looked up from reference TRBV5-1 and TRBJ2-3, is KAGVTQTPRYLIKTRGQQVTLSCSPISGHRSVSWYQQTPGQGLQFLFEYFSETQRNKGNFPGRFSGRQFSNSRSEMNVSTLELGDSALYLCASSLRPDSTDTQYFGPGTRLTVL.

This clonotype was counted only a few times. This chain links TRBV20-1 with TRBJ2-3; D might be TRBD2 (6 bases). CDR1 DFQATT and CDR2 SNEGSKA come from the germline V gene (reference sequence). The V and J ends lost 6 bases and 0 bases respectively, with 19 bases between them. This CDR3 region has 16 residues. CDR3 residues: CSANSLAEPSTDTQYF. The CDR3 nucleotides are TGCAGTGCCAACTCACTAGCAGAACCTAGCACAGATACGCAGTATTTT.

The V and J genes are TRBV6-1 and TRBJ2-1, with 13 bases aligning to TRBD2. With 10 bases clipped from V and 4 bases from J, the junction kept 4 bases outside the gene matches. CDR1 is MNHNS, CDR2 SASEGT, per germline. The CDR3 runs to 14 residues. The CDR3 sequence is CATETSGGYNEQFF. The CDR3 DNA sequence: TGTGCCACCGAGACTAGCGGGGGGTACAATGAGCAGTTCTTC.

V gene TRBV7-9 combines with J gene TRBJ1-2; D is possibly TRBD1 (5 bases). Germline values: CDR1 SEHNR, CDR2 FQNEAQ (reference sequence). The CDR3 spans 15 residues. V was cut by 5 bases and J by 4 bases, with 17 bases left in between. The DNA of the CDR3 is TGTGCCAGCAGCGGGGACCCAAACCCATCCTATGGCTACACCTTC. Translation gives CASSGDPNPSYGYTF. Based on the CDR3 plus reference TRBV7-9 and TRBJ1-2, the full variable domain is DTGVSQNPRHKITKRGQNVTFRCDPISEHNRLYWYRQTLGQGPEFLTYFQNEAQLEKSRLLSDRFSAERPKGSFSTLEIQRTEQGDSAMYLCASSGDPNPSYGYTFGSGTRLTVV.

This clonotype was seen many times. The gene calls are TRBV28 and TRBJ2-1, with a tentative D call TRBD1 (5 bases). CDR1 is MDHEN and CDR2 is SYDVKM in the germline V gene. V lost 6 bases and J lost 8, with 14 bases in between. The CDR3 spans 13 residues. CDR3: CASSLGHRDEQFF. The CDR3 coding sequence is TGTGCCAGCAGCCTCGGACACCGCGATGAGCAGTTCTTC.

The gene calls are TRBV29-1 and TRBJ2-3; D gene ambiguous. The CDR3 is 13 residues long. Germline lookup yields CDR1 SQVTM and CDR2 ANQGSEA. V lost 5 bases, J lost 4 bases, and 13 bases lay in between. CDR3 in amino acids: CSVPVFSADTQYF. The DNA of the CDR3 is TGCAGCGTTCCCGTGTTTTCGGCAGATACGCAGTATTTT.

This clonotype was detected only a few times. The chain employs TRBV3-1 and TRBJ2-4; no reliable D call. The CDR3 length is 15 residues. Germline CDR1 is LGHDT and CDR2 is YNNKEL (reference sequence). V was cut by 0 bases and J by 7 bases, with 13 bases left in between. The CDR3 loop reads CASSQDSAVVNIQYF. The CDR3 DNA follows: TGTGCCAGCAGCCAAGATTCGGCGGTCGTCAACATTCAGTACTTC.

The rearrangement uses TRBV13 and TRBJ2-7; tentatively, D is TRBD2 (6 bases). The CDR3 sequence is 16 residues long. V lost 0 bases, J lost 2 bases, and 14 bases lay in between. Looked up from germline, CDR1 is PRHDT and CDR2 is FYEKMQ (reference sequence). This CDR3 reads CASSLGAVRGTYEQYV. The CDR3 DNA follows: TGTGCCAGCAGCTTAGGCGCGGTACGGGGGACCTACGAGCAGTACGTC.